This T cell receptor beta chain was captured in a study of blood T cell repertoires in COVID-19. Study background: Material from acute and convalescent COVID-19 was sourced from the United States, Italy and Spain. T cells, B-cell-depleted T cells, or PBMCs supplied cDNA or gDNA.

Per the germline V gene, CDR1 is MDHEN and CDR2 is SYDVKM. The CDR3 extends over 12 amino acids. V gave up 3 bases and J gave up 6 bases, with 6 bases separating them. Original processing methods: Estimated nucleated cell counts came from reference gene primer amplification. Sequencing used immunoSEQ multiplex PCR; TCRdb keeps in-frame clones, though not all of them. D and trimming were read from the DNA, whereas the V and J calls and clone size are those reported in that table. Of around 480,000 clones detected, roughly nine tenths appear once; the ten largest clones hold 0.7%. Participants spanned ages 18 to 89 years and resided in roughly 22 US areas. In the case of this clone: This specimen includes other DNA sequences encoding the same CDR3.

The J gene is TRBJ1-5, the V gene TRBV28; D ambiguous. Specimen: PBMCs or T cells enriched from blood (not recorded which). The sequence was obtained from a woman in her late teens or twenties who had recovered from COVID-19. CDR3 region: CASSLAGQPQHF. CDR3 DNA sequence: TGTGCCAGCAGTTTGGCAGGTCAGCCCCAGCATTTT.